This is a list of T cell receptor beta chains from one sample in a study of shared clonotypes between healthy human individuals. Data came from immunoSEQ multiplex PCR; TCRdb stores just in-frame clones and leaves some out. Among roughly 2.5 million clones listed, roughly 92% were seen once. Sequencing was done on a sample of naive CD4+ T cells sorted from blood. These receptors all stem from a man aged 18 to 29 in good health. The CDR3 runs from the conserved cysteine through the conserved F or W. A D gene is named only where the DNA matches it firmly. Expanded clones are given a class, and other clones once, few, many or no size at all.

.,TRBJ1-2,TRBV6-5,TRBD1,TGTGCCAGCAGTTACACCGGGACAGGGAACTATGGCTACACCTTC,CASSYTGTGNYGYTF
once,TRBJ1-6,TRBV7-8,.,TGTGCCAGCAGCTTGGAGGGGCAGATTTATAATTCACCCCTCCACTTT,CASSLEGQIYNSPLHF
few,TRBJ1-3,TRBV30,.,TGTGCCTGGAGTGCTGGAAACACCATATATTTT,CAWSAGNTIYF
.,TRBJ1-6,TRBV14,.,TGTGCCAGCAGCCAAGGGTCAGGGATCAAATCACCCCTCCACTTT,CASSQGSGIKSPLHF
.,TRBJ2-3,TRBV5-1,.,TGCGCCAGCAGCTTGCACGGTGCAGATACGCAGTATTTT,CASSLHGADTQYF
.,TRBJ2-7,TRBV7-9,.,TGTGCCAGCAGCTTAGTCGGGGCGAGCTCCTACGAGCAGTACTTC,CASSLVGASSYEQYF
.,TRBJ1-1,TRBV5-1,TRBD1,TGCGCCAGCAGCTTGGACCTAGGGGGCATCACTGAAGCTTTCTTT,CASSLDLGGITEAFF
once,TRBJ2-2,TRBV2,.,TGTGCCAGCAGTCCGGGGAACACCGGGGAGCTGTTTTTT,CASSPGNTGELFF
.,TRBJ2-7,TRBV19,.,TGTGCCAGTACTCCGGGGTGGGGGGCCTACGAGCAGTACTTC,CASTPGWGAYEQYF
.,TRBJ2-3,TRBV2,.,TGTGCCAGCAGCTACACCTTGGATACGCAGTATTTT,CASSYTLDTQYF
.,TRBJ2-2,TRBV10-3,.,TGTGCCATCAGTGAAATGGTGTTTGGCACCGGGGAGCTGTTTTTT,CAISEMVFGTGELFF
.,TRBJ2-7,TRBV5-1,.,TGCGCCAGCAGCTTGGCTCAGGGTGCCTACGAGCAGTACTTC,CASSLAQGAYEQYF
.,TRBJ2-3,TRBV4-3,.,TGCGCCAGCAGCCCTCATGATGGTCCGGGAGGCACAGATACGCAGTATTTT,CASSPHDGPGGTDTQYF
.,TRBJ1-6,TRBV6-5,.,TGTGCCAGCAGGCGACAGGACCTAAATTCACCCCTCCACTTT,CASRRQDLNSPLHF
.,TRBJ1-1,TRBV18,.,TGTGCCAGCTCACAATCGTGGGCTCCTATGAACACTGAAGCTTTCTTT,CASSQSWAPMNTEAFF
.,TRBJ1-6,TRBV9,.,TGTGCCAGCAGCGTAGATAGTTATAATTCACCCCTCCACTTT,CASSVDSYNSPLHF
once,TRBJ1-1,TRBV19,TRBD1,TGTGCCAGTAGTAAATGGACAGGCAGGATTAACACTGAAGCTTTCTTT,CASSKWTGRINTEAFF
once,TRBJ2-4,TRBV5-1,TRBD2,TGCGCCAGCAGCTCTACCGCCGGGACTAGCGGCCTTACGCCCCGGTACTTC,CASSSTAGTSGLTPRYF
.,TRBJ2-7,TRBV6-5,.,TGTGCCAGCAGCCAGATCGGACTGGGAAACTACGAGCAGTACTTC,CASSQIGLGNYEQYF
once,TRBJ2-5,TRBV28,TRBD2,TGTGCCAGCAGTTCCCTGACTAGCGAAGGATACTTC,CASSSLTSEGYF
.,TRBJ2-2,TRBV11-2,.,TGTGCCAGCAGCCCACAACAAGGAGTAAACGGTGGGGAGCTGTTTTTT,CASSPQQGVNGGELFF
.,TRBJ1-2,TRBV10-3,.,TGTGCCATCAGTGACAGGGAAGGGGTGAATGGCTACACCTTC,CAISDREGVNGYTF
.,TRBJ2-7,TRBV5-4,TRBD1,TGTGCCAGCAGCATAGACAGGGGCCACTACGAGCAGTACTTC,CASSIDRGHYEQYF
.,TRBJ2-2,TRBV5-4,TRBD1,TGTGCCAGCAGCTTGGTGGGACAGGGGAACACCGGGGAGCTGTTTTTT,CASSLVGQGNTGELFF